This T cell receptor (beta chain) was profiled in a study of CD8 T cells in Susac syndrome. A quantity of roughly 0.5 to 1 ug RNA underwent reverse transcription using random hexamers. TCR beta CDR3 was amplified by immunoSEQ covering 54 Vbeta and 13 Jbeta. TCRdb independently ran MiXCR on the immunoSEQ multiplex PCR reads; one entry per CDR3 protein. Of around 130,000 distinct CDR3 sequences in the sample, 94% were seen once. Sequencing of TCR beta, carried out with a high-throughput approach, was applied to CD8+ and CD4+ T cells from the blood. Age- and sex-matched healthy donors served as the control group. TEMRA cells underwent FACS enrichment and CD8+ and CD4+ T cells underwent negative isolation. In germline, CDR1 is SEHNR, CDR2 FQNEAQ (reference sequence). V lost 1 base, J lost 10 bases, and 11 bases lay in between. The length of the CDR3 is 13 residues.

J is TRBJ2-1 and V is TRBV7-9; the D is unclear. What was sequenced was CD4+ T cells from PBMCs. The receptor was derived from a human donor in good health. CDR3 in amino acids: CASSLEVRAEQFF. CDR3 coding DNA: TGTGCCAGCAGCTTAGAGGTCAGAGCCGAGCAGTTCTTC.